Sequencing of this TCR beta chain was carried out in a study of blood T cell repertoires in COVID-19. On the study more broadly: Whether acute or convalescent, the COVID-19 samples came from the United States, Italy and Spain. The analysed material was cDNA or gDNA that came from T cells, B-cell-depleted T cells, or PBMCs.

The authors' processing: Nucleated cell number was recorded as an estimate derived from reference gene primer amplification. Method: immunoSEQ multiplex PCR; TCRdb's copy keeps in-frame clones and lacks some. V and J calls and clone size follow that table, whereas D and trimming were derived from the DNA. The sample consists of 95,000 to 150,000 clones, roughly four fifths of them appearing once. V shed 6 bases, J shed 5 bases, and the junction held 7 bases outside the gene matches. The CDR3 runs 14 residues. CDR1 and CDR2 (germline): LGHDT, YNNKEL (reference sequence). Sequenced sample: peripheral blood. The chain employs TRBV3-1 (or the pseudogene TRBV3-2) and TRBJ2-1, with 7 bases that match TRBD2. The sequence derives from a woman in her 70s with acute or convalescent COVID-19. The CDR3 here is CASSPSGDHNEQFF. The CDR3 coding sequence is TGTGCCAGCAGTCCGAGCGGGGACCACAATGAGCAGTTCTTC.